These 22 T cell receptor beta chains originate from one sample sequenced in a study of T-cell reconstitution after alpha-beta-depleted transplantation in children. The library targeted TCRbeta and was prepared with unique molecular identifiers. From the PCR reads, TCRdb called clonotypes with MiXCR, one entry per CDR3 protein. The data contain some 400,000 distinct CDR3 sequences, roughly 22% of them singletons. The material was PBMCs from the stem cell graft donor, obtained from the stem cell graft. The origin of the receptors is a human donor who donated a stem cell graft to a child with acute myeloid leukemia.

The CDR3 loop reads CAWNEGKDTEAFF. The DNA of the CDR3 is TGTGCCTGGAACGAGGGTAAGGACACTGAAGCTTTCTTT. The chain combines TRBV30 with TRBJ1-1; D gene unclear. Germline lookup yields CDR1 GTSNPN and CDR2 SVGIG (reference sequence). CDR3 length equals 13 residues. Trimming took 4 bases from V and 3 from J, leaving 12 bases between them.

This clonotype was found many times. The V call is TRBV12-3 or TRBV12-4, the J call TRBJ1-3; 7 bases align to TRBD1. V was pared by 5 bases and J by 3 bases, with 4 bases of the junction left unmatched. This CDR3 has 14 amino acids. The CDR3: CASSDRVVGNTIYF. DNA of the CDR3: TGTGCCAGCAGTGACAGGGTAGTTGGAAACACCATATATTTT.

This clonotype was detected only a few times. J is TRBJ2-3 and V is TRBV5-1, with TRBD2 identical over 13 bases. Germline V gene lookup returns CDR1 SGHRS and CDR2 YFSETQ. The ends lost 4 bases at V and 8 bases at J; junction bases unmatched: 4. The CDR3 has 14 amino acids. The CDR3 DNA sequence: TGCGCCAGCAGCGCCGGACTAGCGGGAGTTACGCAGTATTTT. This translates into CASSAGLAGVTQYF.

The table lists this clonotype with a few counts. V gene TRBV24-1 combines with J gene TRBJ2-5; 9 positions agree with TRBD2. CDR3 length: 17 residues. The V and J ends lost 1 base and 2 bases, in that order; junction bases with no gene match: 7. Germline V CDR1 and CDR2: KGHDR, SFDVKD. DNA for the CDR3: TGTGCCACCAGTGATTTCGGTAGCGGGAGTTGGCAAGAGACCCAGTACTTC. Its translation is CATSDFGSGSWQETQYF.

V usage is TRBV4-3 and J usage is TRBJ2-2; 8 bases match TRBD2. In germline, CDR1 is LGHNA, CDR2 YSLEER. This CDR3 region has 16 residues. Losses at the gene ends were 1 base for V and 3 bases for J; bases not matched to a gene: 4. CDR3 in DNA: TGCGCCAGCAGCCAAGCCGGGACTAGTTACACCGGGGAGCTGTTTTTT. Its protein is CASSQAGTSYTGELFF.

This clonotype was counted a few times. This chain uses TRBV10-3 with TRBJ2-2; 7 bases agree with TRBD2. Per the germline V gene, CDR1 is ENHRY and CDR2 is SYGVKD. With V trimmed by 6 bases and J by 2 bases, 6 bases remained unmatched. The CDR3 is 15 amino acids. The CDR3 loop reads CAIRTRLANTGELFF. DNA of the CDR3: TGTGCCATCAGGACCCGACTAGCAAACACCGGGGAGCTGTTTTTT.

The chain carries TRBV9 and TRBJ2-3; no clear D gene. In germline, CDR1 is SGDLS, CDR2 YYNGEE. V was cut by 0 bases and J by 1 base, with 6 bases left in between. The CDR3 runs 14 residues. CDR3 residues: CASSVGIGTDTQYF. In DNA form, the CDR3 reads TGTGCCAGCAGCGTAGGGATCGGCACAGATACGCAGTATTTT.

In its sample, this clonotype was seen a few times. This sequence joins TRBV20-1 and TRBJ2-3; 8 positions agree with TRBD1. From germline, CDR1 is DFQATT and CDR2 SNEGSKA (reference sequence). The CDR3 runs to 14 residues. After removal of 2 bases from V and 2 bases from J, the junction contained 3 bases not matched to a gene. This chain's CDR3 is CSARQGAYTDTQYF. CDR3 DNA: TGCAGTGCTAGACAGGGGGCTTACACAGATACGCAGTATTTT.

The genes are TRBV12-3 or TRBV12-4 and TRBJ2-1, with 14 positions matching TRBD2. Unmatched junction bases numbered 7, after V lost 3 bases and J lost 6 bases. The CDR3 extends over 17 amino acids. The CDR3, as DNA: TGTGCCAGCAGTTTCTACGGGACTAGCGGGAGACGCAATGAGCAGTTCTTC. Its translation is CASSFYGTSGRRNEQFF.

The chain employs TRBV7-9 and TRBJ2-3, with no clear D. The CDR3 consists of 14 residues. Germline V gives CDR1 SEHNR, CDR2 FQNEAQ (reference sequence). V lost 5 bases and J 3 bases, leaving 12 bases between the germline ends. CDR3 protein: CASSDLGMTDTQYF. Written as DNA, the CDR3 is TGTGCCAGCAGCGATCTGGGAATGACAGATACGCAGTATTTT.

This clonotype was recorded a few times. The rearrangement links TRBV27 to TRBJ2-7; 7 positions agree with TRBD2. Germline V gene sequence: CDR1 MNHEY, CDR2 SMNVEV (reference sequence). V shed 2 bases, J shed 0 bases, and the junction held 7 bases outside the gene matches. The CDR3 loop spans 16 amino acids. CDR3 sequence reads: CASSLNLGLVSYEQYF. Here the CDR3 DNA reads TGTGCCAGCAGTTTAAACCTCGGACTAGTCTCCTACGAGCAGTACTTC.

The chain carries TRBV5-1 and TRBJ2-7, with 10 bases fitting TRBD1. Germline V gene lookup returns CDR1 SGHRS and CDR2 YFSETQ. V was pared by 3 bases and J by 0 bases, with 3 bases of the junction left unmatched. The CDR3 loop spans 15 amino acids. The CDR3 region has the DNA TGCGCCAGCAGCTGGAGACAGGGGGCCTCCTACGAGCAGTACTTC. It is translated as CASSWRQGASYEQYF.

This clonotype was counted only a few times. V and J are TRBV25-1 and TRBJ2-1; 7 bases line up with TRBD2. V shed 1 base, J shed 1 base, and the junction held 7 bases outside the gene matches. Germline V gene data show CDR1 as MGHDK and CDR2 as SYGVNS. The CDR3 runs to 17 residues. The CDR3 DNA is TGTGCCAGCAGTGAATCGGAGCGGGATCGGTCCTACAATGAGCAGTTCTTC. It yields the protein CASSESERDRSYNEQFF.

This clonotype came up many times. The chain joins TRBV4-2 to TRBJ2-7; 7 nucleotides agree with TRBD1. Germline-derived CDR1 and CDR2 are LGHNA and YNFKEQ. V lost 1 base to trimming and J lost 5 bases; unmatched junction nucleotides: 5. The CDR3 spans 14 residues. The CDR3 DNA is TGTGCCAGCAGCCAAGTAGGGACAGACAACGAGCAGTACTTC. This codes for CASSQVGTDNEQYF.

This clonotype was seen a handful of times. The V gene is TRBV4-3, the J gene TRBJ1-1, with D uncertain. Germline-derived CDR1 and CDR2 are LGHNA and YSLEER. Between the trimmed V and J ends, which lost 0 bases and 6 bases, there was a span of 8 bases. This CDR3 is built from 13 residues. The CDR3 sequence: CASSQERSAEAFF. DNA for the CDR3: TGCGCCAGCAGCCAAGAAAGGTCCGCTGAAGCTTTCTTT.

This clonotype was observed a few times. The chain links TRBV7-2 to TRBJ2-1, with 8 positions matching TRBD2. Germline V lookup: CDR1 SGHTA, CDR2 FQGNSA. V gave up 1 base and J gave up 5 bases; unmatched junction bases: 7. The CDR3 contains 16 residues. Here the CDR3 reads CASSLGRGLDDNEQFF. The CDR3 nucleotides are TGTGCCAGCAGCTTAGGGCGGGGACTAGACGACAATGAGCAGTTCTTC.

There are many counts of this clonotype. This rearrangement joins TRBV12-3 or TRBV12-4 to TRBJ2-1; D is possibly TRBD2 (6 bases). The CDR3 spans 12 residues. V shed 7 bases and J shed 7 bases, with 11 bases lying between them. CDR3 in amino acids: CASNGGSNEQFF. The CDR3 DNA is TGTGCCAGCAATGGAGGGAGTAATGAGCAGTTCTTC.

This clonotype came up a few times. V gene TRBV27 combines with J gene TRBJ2-3; D ambiguous. The CDR3 has 11 amino acids. With 4 bases removed from V and 4 bases from J, the gap between germline ends came to 3 bases. Germline loops: CDR1 MNHEY, CDR2 SMNVEV (reference sequence). Written as DNA, the CDR3 is TGTGCCAGCAGTTATGCAGATACGCAGTATTTT. This sequence encodes CASSYADTQYF.

This clonotype was counted at least ten times. J is TRBJ1-1 and V is TRBV12-3 or TRBV12-4; TRBD1 matches 7 bases. The trim removed 4 bases at V and 0 bases at J, leaving 5 bases unmatched. The CDR3 sequence is 15 residues long. The CDR3 nucleotides are TGTGCCAGCAGTTACTCCGGGACAGTGAACACTGAAGCTTTCTTT. This encodes CASSYSGTVNTEAFF.

This clonotype appeared a few times. The gene calls are TRBV4-2 and TRBJ2-3; D is possibly TRBD1 (6 bases). This CDR3 contains 16 residues. The germline V gene has CDR1 LGHNA and CDR2 YNFKEQ. Trimming removed 1 base from V and 6 bases from J, with 17 bases in between. CDR3 DNA: TGTGCCAGCAGCCAAGGGGCGACAGGCGTGGGGGATACGCAGTATTTT. The encoded protein is CASSQGATGVGDTQYF.

This clonotype was detected only a few times. The chain is built from TRBV27 and TRBJ2-2; D gene ambiguous. Germline CDR1 reads MNHEY; CDR2 reads SMNVEV (reference sequence). The V end lost 3 bases, the J end lost 0 bases, and 8 bases lay between the germline ends. CDR3 length: 15 amino acids. CDR3 coding DNA: TGTGCCAGCAGTTTGAGCGCCCCGAACACCGGGGAGCTGTTTTTT. This gives the protein CASSLSAPNTGELFF.

This clonotype was counted between two and nine times. The genes are TRBV12-3 or TRBV12-4 and TRBJ2-6, with D possibly matching TRBD1 (6 bases). V was pared by 3 bases and J by 0 bases, with 12 bases between. The CDR3 spans 17 residues. The chain's CDR3 is CASSFGTGHSGANVLTF. The CDR3 bases are TGTGCCAGCAGTTTTGGTACGGGACACTCTGGGGCCAACGTCCTGACTTTC.